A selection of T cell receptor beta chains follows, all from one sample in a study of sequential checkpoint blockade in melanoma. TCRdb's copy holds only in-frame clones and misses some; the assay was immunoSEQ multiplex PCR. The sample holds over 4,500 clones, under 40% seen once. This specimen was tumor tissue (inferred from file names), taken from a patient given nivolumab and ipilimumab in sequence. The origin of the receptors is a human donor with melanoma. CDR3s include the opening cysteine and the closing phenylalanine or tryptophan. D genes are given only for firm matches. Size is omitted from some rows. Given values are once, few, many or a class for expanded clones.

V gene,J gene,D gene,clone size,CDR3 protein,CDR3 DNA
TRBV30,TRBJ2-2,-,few,CAWSPWFGGNTGELFF,TGTGCCTGGAGTCCCTGGTTTGGGGGAAACACCGGGGAGCTGTTTTTT
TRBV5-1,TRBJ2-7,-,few,CASSLGGTSSYEQYF,TGCGCCAGCAGCTTGGGAGGGACGAGCTCCTACGAGCAGTACTTC
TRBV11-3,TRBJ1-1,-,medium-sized,CASSMIPDWAEAFF,TGTGCCAGCAGTATGATCCCCGACTGGGCTGAAGCTTTCTTT
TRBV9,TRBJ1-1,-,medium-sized,CASSGQGPGTEAFF,TGTGCCAGCAGTGGCCAGGGACCGGGCACTGAAGCTTTCTTT
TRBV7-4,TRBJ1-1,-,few,CASSVSGTTEAFF,TGTGCCAGCAGCGTATCGGGAACCACTGAAGCTTTCTTT
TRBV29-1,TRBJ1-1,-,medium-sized,CSVDREVGTEAFF,TGCAGCGTTGACAGGGAGGTGGGCACTGAAGCTTTCTTT
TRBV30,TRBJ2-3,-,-,CAWKVVRSTDTQYF,TGTGCCTGGAAAGTGGTCAGAAGCACAGATACGCAGTATTTT
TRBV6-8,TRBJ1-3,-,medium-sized,CASTLEGGAGGNTIYF,TGTGCCAGCACCCTTGAAGGGGGGGCGGGTGGAAACACCATATATTTT
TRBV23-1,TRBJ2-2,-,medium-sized,CASIPWFGKITGELFF,TGCGCCAGCATCCCATGGTTCGGCAAAATAACCGGGGAGCTGTTTTTT
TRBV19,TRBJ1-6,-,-,CASTGRYNSPLHF,TGTGCCAGTACGGGACGGTATAATTCACCCCTCCACTTT
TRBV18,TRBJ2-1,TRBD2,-,CASSPGLDDEQFF,TGTGCCAGCTCGCCGGGACTAGACGATGAGCAGTTCTTC
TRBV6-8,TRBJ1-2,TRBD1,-,CASNHRTGAYGYTF,TGTGCCAGCAACCATAGGACAGGGGCGTATGGCTACACCTTC
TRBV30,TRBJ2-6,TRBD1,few,CAWSITGGMKGANVLTF,TGTGCCTGGAGCATCACAGGGGGGATGAAAGGGGCCAACGTCCTGACTTTC
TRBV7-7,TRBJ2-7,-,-,CASSSGASSYEQYF,TGTGCCAGCAGCTCGGGGGCCAGCTCCTACGAGCAGTACTTC